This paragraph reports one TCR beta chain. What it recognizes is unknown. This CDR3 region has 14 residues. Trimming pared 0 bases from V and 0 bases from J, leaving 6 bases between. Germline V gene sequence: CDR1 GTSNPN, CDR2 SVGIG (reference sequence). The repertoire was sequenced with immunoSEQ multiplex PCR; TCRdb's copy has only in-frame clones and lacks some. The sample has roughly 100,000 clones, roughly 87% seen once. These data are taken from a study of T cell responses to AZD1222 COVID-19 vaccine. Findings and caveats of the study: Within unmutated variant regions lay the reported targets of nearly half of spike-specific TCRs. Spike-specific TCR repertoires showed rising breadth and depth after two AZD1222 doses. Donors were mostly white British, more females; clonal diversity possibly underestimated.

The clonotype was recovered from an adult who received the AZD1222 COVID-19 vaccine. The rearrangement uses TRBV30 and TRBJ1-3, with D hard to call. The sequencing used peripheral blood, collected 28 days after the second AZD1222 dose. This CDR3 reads CAWSVERSGNTIYF. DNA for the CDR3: TGTGCCTGGAGTGTAGAACGCTCTGGAAACACCATATATTTT.